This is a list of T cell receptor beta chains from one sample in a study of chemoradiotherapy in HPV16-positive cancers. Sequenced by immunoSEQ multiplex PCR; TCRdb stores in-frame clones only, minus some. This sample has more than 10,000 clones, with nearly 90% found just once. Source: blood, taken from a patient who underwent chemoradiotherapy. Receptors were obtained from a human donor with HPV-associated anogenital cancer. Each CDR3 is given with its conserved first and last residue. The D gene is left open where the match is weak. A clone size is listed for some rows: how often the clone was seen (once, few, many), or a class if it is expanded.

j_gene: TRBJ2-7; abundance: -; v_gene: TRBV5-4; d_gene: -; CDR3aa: CASSPGTSAYEQYF; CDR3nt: TGTGCCAGCAGCCCGGGGACGAGCGCCTACGAGCAGTACTTC
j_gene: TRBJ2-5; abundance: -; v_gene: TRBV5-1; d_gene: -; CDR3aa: CASSFTNDMVQETQYF; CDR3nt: TGCGCCAGCAGCTTTACCAATGACATGGTCCAAGAGACCCAGTACTTC
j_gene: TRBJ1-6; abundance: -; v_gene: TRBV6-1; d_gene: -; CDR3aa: CASRVGNNSPLHF; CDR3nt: TGTGCCAGCAGGGTCGGGAATAATTCACCCCTCCACTTT
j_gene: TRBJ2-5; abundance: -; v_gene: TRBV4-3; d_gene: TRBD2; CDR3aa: CASSQELAGGQETQYF; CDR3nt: TGCGCCAGCAGCCAAGAATTAGCGGGGGGCCAAGAGACCCAGTACTTC
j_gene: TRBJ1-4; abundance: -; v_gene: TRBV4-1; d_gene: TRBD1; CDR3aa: CASSQRLIDRGGEKLFF; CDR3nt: TGCGCCAGCAGCCAACGGTTGATTGACAGGGGTGGGGAAAAACTGTTTTTT
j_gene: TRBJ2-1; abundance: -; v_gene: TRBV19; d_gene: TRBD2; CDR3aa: CASSIIPSGTTTISYNEQFF; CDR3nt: TGTGCCAGTAGTATCATTCCTAGCGGGACCACCACAATTTCCTACAATGAGCAGTTCTTC
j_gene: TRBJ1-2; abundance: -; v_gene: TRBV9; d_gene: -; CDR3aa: CASSVANGVNYGYTF; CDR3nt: TGTGCCAGCAGCGTAGCTAACGGGGTTAACTATGGCTACACCTTC
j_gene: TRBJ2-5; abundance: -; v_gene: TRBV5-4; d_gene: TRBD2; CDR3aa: CAISGTSRQTQYF; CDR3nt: TGTGCCATTTCCGGGACTAGCCGGCAGACCCAGTACTTC
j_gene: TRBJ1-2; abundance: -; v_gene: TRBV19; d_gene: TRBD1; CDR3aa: CASSTPGQGGNYGYTF; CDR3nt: TGTGCCAGTAGTACCCCAGGACAGGGGGGCAACTATGGCTACACCTTC
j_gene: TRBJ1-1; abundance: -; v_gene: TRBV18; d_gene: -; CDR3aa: CASSSTPNTEAFF; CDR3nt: TGTGCCAGCTCATCTACACCCAACACTGAAGCTTTCTTT
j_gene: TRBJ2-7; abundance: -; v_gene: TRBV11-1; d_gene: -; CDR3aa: CASSLDSYEQYF; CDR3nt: TGTGCCAGCAGCTTAGATTCCTACGAGCAGTACTTC
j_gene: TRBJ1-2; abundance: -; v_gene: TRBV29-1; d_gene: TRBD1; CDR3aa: CSVFGTDNYGYTF; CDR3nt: TGCAGCGTTTTCGGGACAGATAACTATGGCTACACCTTC
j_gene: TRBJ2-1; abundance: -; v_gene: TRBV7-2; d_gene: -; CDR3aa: CASSIRDEQFF; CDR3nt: TGTGCCAGCAGCATCCGGGATGAGCAGTTCTTC
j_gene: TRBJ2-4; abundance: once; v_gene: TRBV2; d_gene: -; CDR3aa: CASSDPGSLAKNIQYF; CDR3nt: TGTGCCAGCAGTGATCCGGGCTCTTTAGCCAAAAACATTCAGTACTTC
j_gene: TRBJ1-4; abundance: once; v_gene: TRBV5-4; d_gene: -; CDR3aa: CASSFERGARREKLFF; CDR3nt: TGTGCCAGCAGCTTCGAACGGGGGGCCCGTCGTGAAAAACTGTTTTTT
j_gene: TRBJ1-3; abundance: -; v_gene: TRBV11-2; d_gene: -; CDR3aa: CASSLGVWGDGNTIYF; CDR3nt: TGTGCCAGCAGCTTAGGAGTTTGGGGGGACGGAAACACCATATATTTT
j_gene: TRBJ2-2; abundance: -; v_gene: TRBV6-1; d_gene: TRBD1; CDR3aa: CASCSTGDTGELFF; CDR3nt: TGTGCCAGCTGTTCAACAGGGGACACCGGGGAGCTGTTTTTT
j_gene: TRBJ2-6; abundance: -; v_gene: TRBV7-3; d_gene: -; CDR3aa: CASRLRLSGANVLTF; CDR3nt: TGTGCCAGCAGATTACGATTGTCTGGGGCCAACGTCCTGACTTTC
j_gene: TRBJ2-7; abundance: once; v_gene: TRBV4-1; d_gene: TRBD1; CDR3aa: CASSQQQGGEEQYF; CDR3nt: TGCGCCAGCAGCCAGCAACAGGGGGGAGAGGAGCAGTACTTC
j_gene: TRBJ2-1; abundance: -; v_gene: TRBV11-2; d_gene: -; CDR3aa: CASSKGLPSYNEQFF; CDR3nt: TGTGCCAGCAGCAAGGGGCTCCCTTCCTACAATGAGCAGTTCTTC
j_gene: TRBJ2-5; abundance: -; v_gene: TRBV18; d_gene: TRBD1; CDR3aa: CASSKGQGASYQETQYF; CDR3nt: TGTGCCAGCTCAAAGGGACAGGGGGCCTCCTACCAAGAGACCCAGTACTTC
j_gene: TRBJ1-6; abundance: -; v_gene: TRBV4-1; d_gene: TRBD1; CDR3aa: CASSQGRARGLNSPLHF; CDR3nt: TGCGCCAGCAGCCAAGGGAGAGCCAGGGGGTTAAATTCACCCCTCCACTTT
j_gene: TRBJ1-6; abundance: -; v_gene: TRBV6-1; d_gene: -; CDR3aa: CASSARSLNSPLHF; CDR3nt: TGTGCCAGCAGTGCCCGTAGCCTTAATTCACCCCTCCACTTT
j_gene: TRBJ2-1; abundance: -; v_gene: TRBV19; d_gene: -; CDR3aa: CASSIRYNEQFF; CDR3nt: TGTGCCAGTAGTATTCGATACAATGAGCAGTTCTTC
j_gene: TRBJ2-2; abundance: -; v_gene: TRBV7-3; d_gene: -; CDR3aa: CASSHITNTGELFF; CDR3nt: TGTGCCAGCAGCCATATCACTAACACCGGGGAGCTGTTTTTT
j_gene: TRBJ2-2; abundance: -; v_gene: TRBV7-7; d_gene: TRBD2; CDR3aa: CASSWGLAGTRDTGELFF; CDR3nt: TGTGCTAGCAGCTGGGGACTAGCGGGGACCCGGGACACCGGGGAGCTGTTTTTT
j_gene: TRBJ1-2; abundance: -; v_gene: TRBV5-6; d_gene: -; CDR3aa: CASSLVGLGNYGYTF; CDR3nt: TGTGCCAGCAGCTTGGTGGGGCTCGGGAACTATGGCTACACCTTC
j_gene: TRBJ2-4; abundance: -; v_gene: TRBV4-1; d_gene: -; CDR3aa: CASSPLGQVAKNIQYF; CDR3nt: TGCGCCAGCAGCCCCCTGGGGCAGGTAGCCAAAAACATTCAGTACTTC
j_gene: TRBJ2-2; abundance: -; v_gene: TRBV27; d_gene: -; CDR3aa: CASSLLGTGELFF; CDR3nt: TGTGCCAGCAGTTTATTAGGTACCGGGGAGCTGTTTTTT
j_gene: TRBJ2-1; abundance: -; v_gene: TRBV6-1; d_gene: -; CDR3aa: CASSELQDHYYNEQFF; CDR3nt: TGTGCCAGCAGTGAACTGCAGGACCACTACTACAATGAGCAGTTCTTC
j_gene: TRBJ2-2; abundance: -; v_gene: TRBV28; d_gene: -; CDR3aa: CASSPGAIADMSNTGELFF; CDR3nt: TGTGCCAGCAGTCCTGGGGCAATAGCGGACATGTCGAACACCGGGGAGCTGTTTTTT
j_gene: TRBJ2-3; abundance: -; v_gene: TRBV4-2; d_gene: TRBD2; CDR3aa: CASSPTLGSGGADTQYF; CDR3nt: TGTGCCAGCAGTCCGACTTTAGGGAGCGGGGGGGCCGATACGCAGTATTTT
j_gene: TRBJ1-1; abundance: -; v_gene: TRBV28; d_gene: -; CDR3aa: CASSLPGGREAFF; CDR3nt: TGTGCCAGCAGTTTACCTGGGGGGCGTGAAGCTTTCTTT
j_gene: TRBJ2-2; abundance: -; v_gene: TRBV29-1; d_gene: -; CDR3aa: CSADVYRELFF; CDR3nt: TGCAGCGCTGACGTTTACAGGGAGCTGTTTTTT
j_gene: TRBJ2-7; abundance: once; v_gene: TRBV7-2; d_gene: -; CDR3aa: CASSLTGPTGEQYF; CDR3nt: TGTGCCAGCAGCCTGACGGGACCCACAGGCGAGCAGTACTTC
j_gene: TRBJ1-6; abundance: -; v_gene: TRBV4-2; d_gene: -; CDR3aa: CASSLRTGSPLHF; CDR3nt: TGTGCCAGCAGCCTAAGGACGGGATCACCCCTCCACTTT
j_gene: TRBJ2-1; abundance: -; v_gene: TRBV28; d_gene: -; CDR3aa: CASIAGLANEQFF; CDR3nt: TGTGCCAGCATTGCGGGTCTAGCAAATGAGCAGTTCTTC
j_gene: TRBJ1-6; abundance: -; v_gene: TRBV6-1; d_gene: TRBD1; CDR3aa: CASSEPADRVSPLHF; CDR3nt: TGTGCCAGCAGTGAACCCGCGGACAGGGTTTCACCCCTCCACTTT
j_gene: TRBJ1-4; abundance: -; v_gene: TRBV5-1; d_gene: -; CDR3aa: CASRGGASNEKLFF; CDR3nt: TGCGCCAGCAGAGGGGGGGCGTCTAATGAAAAACTGTTTTTT
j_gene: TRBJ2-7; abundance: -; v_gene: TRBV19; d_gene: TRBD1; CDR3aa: CASTPTGGVYEQYF; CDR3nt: TGTGCCAGTACCCCGACAGGGGGGGTCTACGAGCAGTACTTC
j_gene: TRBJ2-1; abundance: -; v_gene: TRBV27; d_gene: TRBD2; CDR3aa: CASSTQLGGDPRSYNEQFF; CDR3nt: TGTGCCAGCAGTACCCAGCTGGGGGGGGACCCACGCTCTTACAATGAGCAGTTCTTC
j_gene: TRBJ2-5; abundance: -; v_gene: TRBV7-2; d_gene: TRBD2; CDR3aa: CASRFADGRGGQYF; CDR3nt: TGTGCCAGCAGATTTGCGGACGGGAGGGGGGGCCAGTACTTC